Shown below are 18 T cell receptor beta chains from a single sample sequenced in a study of blood T cell repertoires in COVID-19. Profiling relied on immunoSEQ multiplex PCR, and the TCRdb table lists in-frame clones only, not all of them. The top ten clones hold more than 6.5% of a sample with about 150,000 clones, approximately 84% of them seen once. Sequencing was carried out using PBMCs or T cells enriched from blood (not recorded which). These receptors came from a woman between 50 and 59 years old who had recovered from COVID-19.

This chain links TRBV3-1 (or the pseudogene TRBV3-2) with TRBJ2-5, with TRBD2 matching 13 bases. Trimming removed 4 bases from V and 5 bases from J; junction bases left unmatched: 7. The CDR3 has 16 amino acids. Germline-derived CDR1 and CDR2 are LGHDT and YNNKEL (reference sequence). The CDR3 loop is CASSRRTSGSGETQYF. The CDR3 DNA follows: TGTGCCAGCAGCCGCAGGACTAGCGGGAGTGGGGAGACCCAGTACTTC.

The chain combines TRBV28 with TRBJ1-1; the D gene is possibly TRBD1 (6 bases). This CDR3 has 14 residues. V was shortened by 4 bases and J by 0 bases, with 9 bases between the two germline ends. Looked up from germline, CDR1 is MDHEN and CDR2 is SYDVKM. DNA of the CDR3: TGTGCCAGCAGTTCCCAGGGGCTGAACACTGAAGCTTTCTTT. Encoded protein: CASSSQGLNTEAFF.

V usage is TRBV12-3 or TRBV12-4 and J usage is TRBJ2-7; 7 positions agree with TRBD1. The CDR3 covers 12 residues. Trimming at V came to 4 bases and at J to 4 bases, leaving 1 base not matched to a gene. This CDR3 is CASSWGQYEQYF. The CDR3 nucleotides are TGTGCCAGCAGTTGGGGACAGTACGAGCAGTACTTC.

The rearrangement joins TRBV28 to TRBJ1-1, with 8 bases fitting TRBD1. The CDR3 extends over 14 amino acids. Germline V CDR1 and CDR2: MDHEN, SYDVKM. The V gene end was trimmed by 8 bases and the J gene end by 0 bases; junction bases not matched to a gene: 5. CDR3 sequence: CASVQGALNTEAFF. DNA for the CDR3: TGTGCCAGCGTTCAGGGGGCCCTGAACACTGAAGCTTTCTTT.

V and J are TRBV5-6 and TRBJ2-2, with TRBD2 matching over 9 bases. V dropped 1 base and J dropped 5; count of bases not matched to a gene: 3. Looked up from germline, CDR1 is SGHDT and CDR2 is YYEEEE. The CDR3 contains 15 residues. The CDR3: CASSLLSGRTGELFF. As DNA, the CDR3 is TGTGCCAGCAGCTTGCTTAGCGGGAGAACCGGGGAGCTGTTTTTT.

The rearrangement links TRBV6-6 to TRBJ2-7; D gene unclear. Looked up from germline, CDR1 is MNHNY and CDR2 is SVGAGI (reference sequence). The CDR3 covers 12 residues. V dropped 4 bases and J dropped 7 bases, with 11 bases sitting between them. The CDR3 nucleotides read TGTGCCAGCAGTTTTCCTCCTAGGGAGCAGTACTTC. Translating gives CASSFPPREQYF.

The CDR3 region is CASSRGQGDEQYF. The CDR3 DNA is TGTGCCAGCAGCCGGGGACAGGGTGACGAGCAGTACTTC. This chain joins TRBV14 and TRBJ2-7; TRBD1 agrees at 9 bases. Per the germline V gene, CDR1 is SGHDN and CDR2 is FVKESK. The V gene end was trimmed by 4 bases and the J gene end by 5 bases; junction bases not matched to a gene: 3. This CDR3 is built from 13 residues.

This clone appeared a few times. The chain uses TRBV6-2 or TRBV6-3 and TRBJ1-3; D is unresolved. There are 15 residues in the CDR3. In germline, CDR1 is MNHEY, CDR2 SVGEGT. Deletions cut 5 bases from V and 0 bases from J, with 11 bases between. The CDR3 DNA reads TGTGCCAGCAGTCAAGACGGGAGCTCTGGAAACACCATATATTTT. It specifies CASSQDGSSGNTIYF.

This rearrangement joins TRBV7-9 to TRBJ2-5; a possible D gene is TRBD2 (6 bases). The CDR3 contains 14 residues. Germline CDR1 is SEHNR and CDR2 is FQNEAQ (reference sequence). Trimming stripped 1 base from V and 1 base from J, with 7 bases between. The CDR3 reads CASSLVAVQETQYF. The CDR3 nucleotides are TGTGCCAGCAGCTTAGTAGCGGTCCAAGAGACCCAGTACTTC.

The genes are TRBV18 and TRBJ1-5; D is uncertain. Trimming took off 6 bases at V and 6 bases at J, with 15 bases between the two ends. Germline loops: CDR1 KGHSH, CDR2 LQKENI. The CDR3 is made up of 14 amino acids. CDR3 DNA: TGTGCCAGCTCGTCTGGAGGGCTGGGTCAGCCCCAGCATTTT. Protein sequence: CASSSGGLGQPQHF. Combining the CDR3 with reference TRBV18 and TRBJ1-5 gives the whole variable domain NAGVMQNPRHLVRRRGQEARLRCSPMKGHSHVYWYRQLPEEGLKFMVYLQKENIIDESGMPKERFSAEFPKEGPSILRIQQVVRGDSAAYFCASSSGGLGQPQHFGDGTRLSIL.

The rearrangement uses TRBV4-3 and TRBJ1-6; D not resolved. This CDR3 comprises 15 residues. Between the trimmed V and J ends, which lost 2 bases and 8 bases, there was a span of 13 bases. CDR1 and CDR2 (germline): LGHNA, YSLEER. CDR3 DNA: TGCGCCAGCAGCCAATCGACATCCTCATATTCACCCCTCCACTTT. Its translation: CASSQSTSSYSPLHF.

V usage is TRBV15 and J usage is TRBJ1-5, with D uncertain. Germline lookup yields CDR1 LNHNV and CDR2 YYDKDF (reference sequence). The V and J ends lost 8 bases and 4 bases respectively, with 15 bases between them. The CDR3 has 14 residues. Written as DNA, the CDR3 is TGTGCCACCGAGGGTGGGCAGAAAAATCAGCCCCAGCATTTT. This codes for CATEGGQKNQPQHF.

The chain links TRBV19 to TRBJ1-4, with D tentatively TRBD1 (5 bases). Trimming took 7 bases from V and 7 from J, leaving 16 bases between them. This CDR3 has 14 residues. Germline V lookup: CDR1 LNHDA, CDR2 SQIVND (reference sequence). The CDR3 coding sequence is TGTGCCAGTAAACCACAGGATCTAGGTGAAAAACTGTTTTTT. Translated, it gives CASKPQDLGEKLFF. Full variable domain (outside the CDR3, taken from reference TRBV19 and TRBJ1-4): DGGITQSPKYLFRKEGQNVTLSCEQNLNHDAMYWYRQDPGQGLRLIYYSQIVNDFQKGDIAEGYSVSREKKESFPLTVTSAQKNPTAFYLCASKPQDLGEKLFFGSGTQLSVL.

This chain uses TRBV27 with TRBJ2-7; TRBD2 agrees at 9 bases. This CDR3 has 19 amino acids. Germline values: CDR1 MNHEY, CDR2 SMNVEV (reference sequence). The ends lost 0 bases at V and 4 bases at J; junction bases unmatched: 16. In DNA form, the CDR3 reads TGTGCCAGCAGTTTATCGCTGGGGGGTAGCGGGAGATTCGCATACGAGCAGTACTTC. Its protein is CASSLSLGGSGRFAYEQYF.

The V and J genes are TRBV9 and TRBJ2-1; possible D gene TRBD2, 5 bases. V lost 0 bases to trimming and J lost 9 bases, with 13 bases between them. Germline-derived CDR1 and CDR2 are SGDLS and YYNGEE. CDR3 length equals 14 residues. The CDR3 protein is CASSVVVSGSEQFF. CDR3 sequence (DNA): TGTGCCAGCAGCGTAGTAGTTTCGGGAAGTGAGCAGTTCTTC.

This clone appeared once. CDR3 bases: TGTGCCTGGAGCCCCGTGGAGGGGCTGGGAAACACCATATATTTT. This sequence encodes CAWSPVEGLGNTIYF. The chain is built from TRBV30 and TRBJ1-3, with a tentative D call TRBD1 (5 bases). The CDR3 runs to 15 residues. V was cut by 3 bases and J by 4 bases, with 16 bases left in between. CDR1 is GTSNPN and CDR2 is SVGIG in the germline V gene (reference sequence).

The gene calls are TRBV9 and TRBJ2-2; 8 bases fit TRBD2. The CDR3 is 19 amino acids. Germline V lookup: CDR1 SGDLS, CDR2 YYNGEE. Trimming removed 4 bases from V and 1 base from J; junction bases left unmatched: 15. The CDR3 is CASSPEGGSGTLNTGELFF. In DNA form, the CDR3 reads TGTGCCAGCAGCCCCGAAGGGGGTAGCGGGACCCTGAACACCGGGGAGCTGTTTTTT.

This chain uses TRBV7-9 with TRBJ2-1, with TRBD1 as a possible D gene (5 bases). There are 12 residues in the CDR3. CDR1 and CDR2 from the germline V gene are SEHNR and FQNEAQ (reference sequence). Trimming shortened V by 10 bases and J by 6 bases, and 13 bases separated the two germline ends. The CDR3, as DNA: TGTGCCATCCTTGCAAGGGGCAATGAGCAGTTCTTC. Its translation is CAILARGNEQFF.